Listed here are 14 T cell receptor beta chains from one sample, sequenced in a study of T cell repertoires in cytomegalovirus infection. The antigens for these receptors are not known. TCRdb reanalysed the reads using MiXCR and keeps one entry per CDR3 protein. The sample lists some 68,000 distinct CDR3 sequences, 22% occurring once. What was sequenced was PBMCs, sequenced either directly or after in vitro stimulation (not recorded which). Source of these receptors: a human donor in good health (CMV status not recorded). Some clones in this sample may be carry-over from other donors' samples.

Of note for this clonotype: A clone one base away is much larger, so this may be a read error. The chain's CDR3 is CATSRGLAVLTYNEQFF. The CDR3 DNA reads as TGTGCCACCAGTCGAGGACTAGCGGTGCTAACCTACAATGAGCAGTTCTTC. This chain links TRBV6-2 or TRBV6-3 with TRBJ2-1; TRBD2 matches at 10 bases. This CDR3 is 17 amino acids long. Germline CDR1 is MNHEY and CDR2 is SVGEGT.

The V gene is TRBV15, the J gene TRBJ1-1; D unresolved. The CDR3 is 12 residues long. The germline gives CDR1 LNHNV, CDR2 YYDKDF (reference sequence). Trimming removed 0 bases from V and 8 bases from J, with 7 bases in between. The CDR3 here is CATSRERNEAFF. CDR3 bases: TGTGCCACCAGCAGAGAAAGGAACGAAGCTTTCTTT.

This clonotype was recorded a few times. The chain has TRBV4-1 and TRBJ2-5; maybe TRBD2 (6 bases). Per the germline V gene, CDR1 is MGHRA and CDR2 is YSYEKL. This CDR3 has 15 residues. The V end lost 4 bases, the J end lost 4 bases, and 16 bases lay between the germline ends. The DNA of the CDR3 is TGCGCCAGCAGCCCTATTATGGGGGGACGAGAGACCCAGTACTTC. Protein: CASSPIMGGRETQYF.

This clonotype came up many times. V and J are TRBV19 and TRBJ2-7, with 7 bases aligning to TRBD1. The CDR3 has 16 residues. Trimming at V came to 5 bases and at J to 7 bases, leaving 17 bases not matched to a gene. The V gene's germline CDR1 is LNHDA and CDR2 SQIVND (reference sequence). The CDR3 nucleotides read TGTGCCAGTAGTCCCCCACGACAGGGAACTACGAGGGAGCAGTACTTC. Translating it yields CASSPPRQGTTREQYF.

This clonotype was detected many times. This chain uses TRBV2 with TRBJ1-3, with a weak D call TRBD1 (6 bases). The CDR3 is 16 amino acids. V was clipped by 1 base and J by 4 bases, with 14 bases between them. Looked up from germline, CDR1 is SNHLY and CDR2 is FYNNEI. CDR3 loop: CASSEEAGVRGNTIYF. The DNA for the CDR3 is TGTGCCAGCAGTGAAGAAGCAGGGGTGAGAGGAAACACCATATATTTT.

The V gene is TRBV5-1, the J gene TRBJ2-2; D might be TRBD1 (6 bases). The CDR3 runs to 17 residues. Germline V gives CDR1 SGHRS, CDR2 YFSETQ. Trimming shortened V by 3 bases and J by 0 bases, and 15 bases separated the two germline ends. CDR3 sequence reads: CASSSRNRVSNTGELFF. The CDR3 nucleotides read TGCGCCAGCAGCTCGAGGAACAGGGTTTCGAACACCGGGGAGCTGTTTTTT.

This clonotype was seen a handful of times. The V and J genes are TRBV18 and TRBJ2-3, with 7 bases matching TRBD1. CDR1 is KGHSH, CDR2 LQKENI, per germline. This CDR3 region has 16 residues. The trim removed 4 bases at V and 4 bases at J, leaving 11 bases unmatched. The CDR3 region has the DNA TGTGCCAGCTCACTACAATGGGGGACAGCTGCAGATACGCAGTATTTT. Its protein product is CASSLQWGTAADTQYF.

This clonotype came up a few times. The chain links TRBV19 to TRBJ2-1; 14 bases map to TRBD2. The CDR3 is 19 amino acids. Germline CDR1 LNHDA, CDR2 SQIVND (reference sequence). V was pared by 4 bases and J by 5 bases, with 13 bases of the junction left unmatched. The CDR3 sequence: CASSSSPVTSGREHNEQFF. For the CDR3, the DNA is TGTGCCAGTAGTAGCTCCCCCGTGACTAGCGGGAGGGAACACAATGAGCAGTTCTTC.

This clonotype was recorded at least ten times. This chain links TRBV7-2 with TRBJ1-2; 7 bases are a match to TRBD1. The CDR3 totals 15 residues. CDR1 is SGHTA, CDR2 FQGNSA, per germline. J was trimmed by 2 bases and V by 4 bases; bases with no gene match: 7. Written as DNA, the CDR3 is TGTGCCAGCAGCTACGACCCGGGACAGAACTATGGCTACACCTTC. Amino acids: CASSYDPGQNYGYTF.

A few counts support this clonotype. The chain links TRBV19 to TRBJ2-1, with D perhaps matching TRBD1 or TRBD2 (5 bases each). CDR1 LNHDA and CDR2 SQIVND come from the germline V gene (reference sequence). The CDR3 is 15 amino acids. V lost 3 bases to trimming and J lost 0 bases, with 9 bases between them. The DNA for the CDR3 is TGTGCCAGTAGTATTCCAGGGAGCTCCTACAATGAGCAGTTCTTC. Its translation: CASSIPGSSYNEQFF.

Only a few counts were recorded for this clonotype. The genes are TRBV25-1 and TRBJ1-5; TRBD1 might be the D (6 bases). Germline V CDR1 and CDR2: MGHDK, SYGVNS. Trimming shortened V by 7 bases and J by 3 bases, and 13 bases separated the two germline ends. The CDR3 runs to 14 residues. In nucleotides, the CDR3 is TGTGCCAGCAAAGGGGGAGGGGCCAATCAGCCCCAGCATTTT. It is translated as CASKGGGANQPQHF.

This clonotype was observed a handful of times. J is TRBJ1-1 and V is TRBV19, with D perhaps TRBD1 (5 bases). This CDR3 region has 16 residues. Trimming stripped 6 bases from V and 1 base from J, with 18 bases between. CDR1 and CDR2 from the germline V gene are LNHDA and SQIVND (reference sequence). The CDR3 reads CASRSGRLGGNTEAFF. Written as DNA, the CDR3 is TGTGCCAGTAGATCCGGACGGCTGGGGGGGAACACTGAAGCTTTCTTT.

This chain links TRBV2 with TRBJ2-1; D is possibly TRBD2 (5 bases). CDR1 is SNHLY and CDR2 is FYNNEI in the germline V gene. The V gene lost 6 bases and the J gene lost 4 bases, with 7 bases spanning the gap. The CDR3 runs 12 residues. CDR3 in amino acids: CASSGLYNEQFF. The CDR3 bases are TGTGCCAGCAGCGGACTTTACAATGAGCAGTTCTTC.

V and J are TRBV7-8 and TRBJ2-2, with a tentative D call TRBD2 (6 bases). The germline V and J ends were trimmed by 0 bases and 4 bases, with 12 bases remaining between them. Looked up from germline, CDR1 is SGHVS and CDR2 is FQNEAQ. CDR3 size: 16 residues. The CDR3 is CASSLAGVGGTGELFF. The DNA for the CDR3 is TGTGCCAGCAGCTTAGCTGGGGTGGGAGGCACCGGGGAGCTGTTTTTT.